The 13 T cell receptor beta chains listed next were all sequenced from one sample in a study of blood T cells in healthy people across ages. A second about 7 to 12 cycle PCR used barcoded and J-beta primers. Via MiXCR, TCRdb re-called the 5' RACE reads, giving one row per CDR3 protein. This sample has almost 300,000 distinct CDR3 sequences; 25% to 30% occur once, and the top ten carry 25% to 35%. The sequencing sample was made of blood. The receptors come from a woman in her 70s in good health.

There are a few counts of this clonotype. The chain uses TRBV18 and TRBJ2-5; the D gene could be TRBD1 or TRBD2 (5 bases each). Per the germline V gene, CDR1 is KGHSH and CDR2 is LQKENI. This CDR3 contains 13 residues. The germline V and J ends were trimmed by 0 bases and 11 bases, with 13 bases remaining between them. In DNA, the CDR3 is TGTGCCAGCTCACCACCGGCCTTAGGGGAGCAGTACTTC. Residues: CASSPPALGEQYF.

The chain combines TRBV5-4 with TRBJ2-1, with 8 bases aligning to TRBD2. V shed 5 bases and J 15 bases; nucleotides not matched to a gene: 16. CDR3 length: 14 residues. Germline V CDR1 and CDR2: SGHNT, YYREEE (reference sequence). This CDR3 is CASSSPGAGGMLFF. The CDR3 DNA reads TGTGCCAGCAGTTCGCCTGGGGCGGGGGGCATGCTGTTCTTC.

This clonotype was observed a handful of times. The chain is built from TRBV2 and TRBJ2-1, with no clear D. The CDR3 loop spans 11 amino acids. Germline CDR1 SNHLY, CDR2 FYNNEI. V was trimmed by 4 bases and J by 9 bases, leaving 7 bases between them. The CDR3 nucleotides are TGTGCCAGCAGTGTTCCGGCTGAGCAGTTCTTC. Translated: CASSVPAEQFF.

This clonotype occurred many times. This chain joins TRBV3-1 and TRBJ1-1, with TRBD1 as a possible D gene (6 bases). The CDR3 spans 13 residues. Trimming left V 2 bases short and J 3 bases short, with 7 bases between. Germline V CDR1 and CDR2: LGHDT, YNNKEL (reference sequence). CDR3 residues: CASSQRGDTEAFF. The CDR3 nucleotides are TGTGCCAGCAGCCAAAGGGGGGACACTGAAGCTTTCTTT.

The sample holds many counts of this clonotype. The chain couples TRBV7-2 to TRBJ2-4; 7 positions agree with TRBD2. Trimming took 2 bases from V and 8 from J; bases not matched to a gene: 6. This CDR3 spans 14 amino acids. Looked up from germline, CDR1 is SGHTA and CDR2 is FQGNSA. Here the CDR3 DNA reads TGTGCCAGCAGCTTATCCCGGGGAGGGGACATTCAGTACTTC. Residues: CASSLSRGGDIQYF. The full variable domain, rest sourced from reference TRBV7-2 and TRBJ2-4, is GAGVSQSPSNKVTEKGKDVELRCDPISGHTALYWYRQSLGQGLEFLIYFQGNSAPDKSGLPSDRFSAERTGGSVSTLTIQRTQQEDSAVYLCASSLSRGGDIQYFGAGTRLSVL.

This clonotype was observed a handful of times. At one end the junction does not follow the germline gene, possibly because of a read error. The chain has TRBV6-5 and TRBJ2-1, with D possibly TRBD1 on 5 matching bases. The closer fit of TRBJ2-7 to the DNA end suggests the J call may be wrong. Germline CDR1 is MNHEY and CDR2 is SVGAGI. CDR3 length: 15 residues. In DNA form, the CDR3 reads TGTGTCAGCAGTTACTCAGGAAGGGGCTCCTACGAGCAGTACTTC. Residues: CVSSYSGRGSYEQYF.

Points on this clonotype: It may be a read error: a sequence one base away is much more abundant. This chain uses TRBV28 with TRBJ2-5, with D possibly matching TRBD1 (5 bases). The DNA end is a closer match to TRBJ2-7, so the J assignment may be wrong. Germline V gene sequence: CDR1 MDHEN, CDR2 SYDVKM. The CDR3 spans 14 residues. The CDR3 coding sequence is TGTGTCAGCCGTAGGGGCAGTAGCTCCTACGAGCAGTACTTC. Translation gives CVSRRGSSSYEQYF.

V and J are TRBV7-2 and TRBJ2-1; 11 bases match TRBD2. CDR1 and CDR2 (germline): SGHTA, FQGNSA. V dropped 4 bases and J dropped 4; count of bases not matched to a gene: 6. This CDR3 is built from 16 residues. CDR3 sequence: CASSSGGTSGYNEQFF. The CDR3 bases are TGTGCCAGCAGCTCCGGCGGGACTAGCGGATACAATGAGCAGTTCTTC.

The genes are TRBV7-8 and TRBJ2-1; possibly TRBD1 or TRBD2 for D (6 bases each). Trimming took 2 bases from V and 4 from J, leaving 15 bases between them. The CDR3 loop spans 16 amino acids. Looked up from germline, CDR1 is SGHVS and CDR2 is FQNEAQ. This chain's CDR3 is CASSLKVGGWYNEQFF. The CDR3 coding sequence is TGTGCCAGCAGCTTAAAGGTGGGGGGCTGGTACAATGAGCAGTTCTTC.

This clonotype came up a few times. The chain combines TRBV18 with TRBJ2-5; unclear D gene. The J call may be mistaken, given a closer DNA end match to TRBJ2-7. This CDR3 is 13 amino acids long. CDR1 is KGHSH and CDR2 is LQKENI in the germline V gene. This CDR3 reads CASSPFRSYEQYF. CDR3 DNA sequence: TGTGCCAGCTCACCATTCCGGAGCTACGAGCAGTACTTC.

This chain connects TRBV27 to TRBJ2-1; D gene ambiguous. CDR1 and CDR2 (germline): MNHEY, SMNVEV (reference sequence). Trimming stripped 10 bases from V and 8 bases from J, with 18 bases between. This CDR3 comprises 13 residues. CDR3 sequence reads: CATRSGLLDEQFF. CDR3 nucleotide sequence: TGTGCCACCAGGAGTGGGTTGCTCGATGAGCAGTTCTTC.

This chain uses TRBV11-2 with TRBJ2-1; 8 bases match TRBD2. The CDR3 has 16 amino acids. The V and J ends lost 1 base and 5 bases, in that order; junction bases with no gene match: 7. Germline V gene sequence: CDR1 SGHAT, CDR2 FQNNGV. CDR3 sequence reads: CASSLVMLAGNNEQFF. The CDR3 DNA reads as TGTGCCAGCAGCTTAGTGATGTTAGCGGGAAACAATGAGCAGTTCTTC.

The chain couples TRBV4-1 to TRBJ1-4, with D possibly being TRBD1 (6 bases). CDR1 and CDR2 from the germline V gene are MGHRA and YSYEKL. The CDR3 is made up of 17 amino acids. Deletions cut 1 base from V and 0 bases from J, with 12 bases between. CDR3 in DNA: TGCGCCAGCAGCCAAGGAGACAGGATTGCAACTAATGAAAAACTGTTTTTT. Its translation: CASSQGDRIATNEKLFF.